This entry is about one T cell receptor (beta chain). The antigen it recognizes is unknown. Per-base qualities were not stored, and no clone one base away is much larger. The junction carries 12 bases between V and J, which are trimmed by 3 bases and 10 bases respectively. From a lookup of the germline V gene, CDR1 and CDR2 are MNHNS and SASEGT. The CDR3 goes from the cysteine to the phenylalanine over 12 residues. CDR3 DNA is the only sequence kept; it has 36 bases, read in frame from the first base. A single peripheral blood draw of approximately 110 mL on average was collected from each donor into heparinised tubes. A BD FACSAria II and a panel including CD45RO, CCR7, CD25, CD127, CD95 and CD27 were used to sort naive, central memory, regulatory and stem cell-like memory CD4+ T cells. Every sorted population had a purity above 95%. Right away, PBMCs were isolated by Lymphoprep density gradient centrifugation and were stained directly, with no culture step. To minimize batch effects, samples were stained and sorted in pairs, one healthy donor with one patient per experiment.

The data were taken from a study of beta chain features in type 1 diabetes (dated by TCRdb to about 2018). Regarding the study in general: No differences in mean age, gender distribution, total cell number or subset yield were found between patients and healthy donors. Regulatory and stem cell-like memory subsets were isolated from only 8 patients and about 8 healthy donors, whereas naive and central memory subsets came from all 30 or so donors. In the study, TCRB repertoires of sorted circulating CD4+ T cell subsets from recently diagnosed type 1 diabetes patients were compared with those of matched healthy donors. Across all samples, fewer than 110,000,000 sorted cells were examined, and cell number per subset correlated strongly with RNA yield. General study outcomes and caveats: PCR might favor shorter templates, but patient and control samples were amplified and corrected together, so any skew would affect both groups equally. Because cDNA was sequenced instead of genomic DNA, activated cells with high expression could be over-represented, although the groups did not differ in activation or CD3 levels. Naive, central memory and regulatory TCRB repertoires appeared to be more alike among patients than among healthy donors. In all four CD4+ subsets, TCRB CDR3 length was moderately but significantly shorter in type 1 diabetes patients. At VDJ recombination sites, type 1 diabetes patients had fewer insertions and more deleted nucleotides, which implies abnormalities in thymic rearrangement. HLA sub-analyses involved small numbers of individuals, so any influence of HLA type on TCRB rearrangement remained unresolved.

The entire isolated RNA was reverse transcribed using the High Capacity cDNA Reverse Transcription Kit, and thus expressed TCRB transcripts were sequenced. Deep immunoSEQ sequencing was performed on naive, central memory and regulatory T cell samples, with an average of about 4 million total reads per sample. Sorted cells were lysed in RLT buffer and RNA was extracted with DNase-treated RNeasy Micro or Mini kits, depending on cell number. To prevent cross-contamination, each cell subset was processed individually, whereas patient and healthy donor samples were processed jointly. TCRB sequences were amplified from cDNA with the immunoSEQ multiplex PCR, producing 87-bp fragments spanning the CDR3 region. Sequencing of the amplicons was done on the Illumina HiSeq platform. In the source study's methods: PCR bias was computationally corrected using synthetic template baselines, reads within Hamming distance 2 were collapsed, and singletons that could not be merged were discarded. Reads were aligned against IMGT so that V, D and J genes, CDR3 length and insertions or deletions at six rearrangement sites could be assigned. Within each subset, clonotype counts were normalized to sorted cell number, after which true diversity and Gini coefficients were computed with the tcR R package. Repertoire sharing was quantified using the overlap coefficient calculated on TCRB nucleotide sequences. Out-of-frame TCRB sequences from naive cells were analyzed as a proxy for the pre-selection repertoire. The table was pulled from immuneACCESS by TCRdb, which kept in-frame rearrangements only. Such tables lose some clones; where checked, under half of the loss comes from unresolved V genes, and the rest has no known cause. The DNA was the basis for D and trimming; V, J and clone size are from that table. The table for this sample lists 900,000 or so clones; about a sixth of them were counted only once. The biggest ten clones account for 0.023% of the sample.

Recombination joined TRBV6-1 with TRBJ1-1; perhaps TRBD1 is the D gene, with 6 bases matching. This TCR came from a woman aged 18-30 years in good health. The specimen sequenced was naive CD4+ T cells from blood. The cell subset or site tag for this specimen amounts to: true naive CD4+ T cells. Here the CDR3 is given as CASSDRGIRAFF. The DNA reads as follows: TGTGCCAGCAGTGACAGGGGAATAAGAGCTTTCTTT.